Listed here are 16 T cell receptor beta chains from one sample, sequenced in a study of T cell repertoires in cytomegalovirus infection. TCRdb re-analysed the reads in MiXCR, keeping a single row per CDR3 protein. The sample shows 200,000 or so distinct CDR3 sequences, 28% of them seen only once. Sequenced sample: PBMCs. These receptors all stem from a human donor in good health (CMV status not recorded). Some clones in this sample may be carry-over from other donors' samples.

The chain is built from TRBV6-2 or TRBV6-3 and TRBJ1-1; weak D call: TRBD1 (6 bases). CDR1 is MNHEY and CDR2 is SVGEGT in the germline V gene. Deletions cut 8 bases from V and 2 bases from J, with 12 bases between. This CDR3 has 13 residues. This CDR3 is CASGLDRNTEAFF. DNA of the CDR3: TGTGCCAGCGGTCTGGACAGAAACACTGAAGCTTTCTTT.

This rearrangement joins TRBV19 to TRBJ1-1; no reliable D call. Germline assignment: CDR1 LNHDA and CDR2 SQIVND (reference sequence). The germline V and J ends were trimmed by 10 bases and 0 bases, with 12 bases remaining between them. The CDR3 totals 13 residues. CDR3 DNA: TGTGCCACGGCCTTCTCCGTGAACACTGAAGCTTTCTTT. Encoded protein: CATAFSVNTEAFF.

There are many counts of this clonotype. V usage is TRBV11-2 and J usage is TRBJ2-7; no clear D gene. CDR3 length: 11 residues. The V gene lost 0 bases and the J gene lost 3 bases, with 0 bases spanning the gap. Germline V gives CDR1 SGHAT, CDR2 FQNNGV. CDR3 region: CASSLDYEQYF. The CDR3 DNA follows: TGTGCCAGCAGCTTAGACTACGAGCAGTACTTC.

The gene calls are TRBV12-3 or TRBV12-4 and TRBJ2-7, with D hard to call. The V gene lost 3 bases and the J gene lost 6 bases, with 12 bases spanning the gap. CDR3 length: 13 residues. Here the CDR3 DNA reads TGTGCCAGCAGTTTCCTGATGGTAGGCGAGCAGTACTTC. Translating gives CASSFLMVGEQYF.

The chain combines TRBV7-3 with TRBJ1-1, with unresolved D. Germline CDR1 reads SGHTA; CDR2 reads FQGTGA. The CDR3 is made up of 15 amino acids. Between the trimmed V and J ends, which lost 4 bases and 3 bases, there was a span of 15 bases. CDR3 amino acids: CASSWGDLWYTEAFF. In DNA form, the CDR3 reads TGTGCCAGCAGCTGGGGTGACCTTTGGTACACTGAAGCTTTCTTT.

This CDR3 is CASSYSGRSSYNSPLHF. Written as DNA, the CDR3 is TGTGCCAGCAGTTACTCTGGCAGGAGCTCCTATAATTCACCCCTCCACTTT. V usage is TRBV6-5 and J usage is TRBJ1-6; no firm D call. CDR3 length: 17 residues. The V end was cut by 0 bases, the J end by 0 bases, with 9 bases between. Germline CDR1 is MNHEY and CDR2 is SVGAGI.

This clonotype has only a few counts. The gene calls are TRBV24-1 and TRBJ2-6; D possibly corresponds to TRBD1 (6 bases). In germline, CDR1 is KGHDR, CDR2 SFDVKD. The CDR3 runs to 15 residues. Between the trimmed V and J ends, which lost 11 bases and 0 bases, there was a span of 13 bases. DNA of the CDR3: TGTGCCATACAGGGTCTGACCTCTGGGGCCAACGTCCTGACTTTC. Translation: CAIQGLTSGANVLTF.

Note on this clonotype: A much larger clone lies a single base off, so this may be a read error. This rearrangement joins TRBV7-2 to TRBJ2-3; 7 nucleotides agree with TRBD2. Germline-derived CDR1 and CDR2 are SGHTA and FQGNSA. Losses at the gene ends were 8 bases for V and 10 bases for J; bases not matched to a gene: 9. The CDR3 consists of 12 residues. This CDR3 reads CASGSEGGSQYF. CDR3 DNA: TGTGCCAGCGGCTCTGAGGGAGGGTCGCAGTATTTT.

With regard to this clonotype: The junction does not match germline at one end; this may be a read error. This rearrangement joins TRBV12-3 or TRBV12-4 to TRBJ1-2, with 9 nucleotides matching TRBD1. This CDR3 has 12 residues. Written as DNA, the CDR3 is TGTGCCAGTCTAGGGACAGGGAAGGGACCCTTTTTC. Translated: CASLGTGKGPFF.

Comments on this clonotype: This may be a read error, as it is one base from a much larger clone. The rearrangement uses TRBV14 and TRBJ2-6; a weak D match, TRBD1 (6 bases). This CDR3 has 15 residues. Germline values: CDR1 SGHDN, CDR2 FVKESK. This chain's CDR3 is CDSSQRGTGANVLTF. The CDR3 DNA reads as TGTGACAGCAGCCAAAGGGGGACCGGGGCCAACGTCCTGACTTTC.

Turning to this clonotype: The junction differs from germline at one of its ends, possibly a read error. The chain joins TRBV10-3 to TRBJ2-3; 11 bases fit TRBD2. In germline, CDR1 is ENHRY, CDR2 SYGVKD. The CDR3 runs 11 residues. The CDR3 region has the DNA TGTGCCATCTCTAGCGGGGGGACCTGGAATTTT. It specifies CAISSGGTWNF.

The table lists this clonotype with a few counts. The chain employs TRBV12-3 or TRBV12-4 and TRBJ1-6; a possible D gene is TRBD1 (6 bases). This CDR3 has 15 residues. V was cut by 5 bases and J by 6 bases, with 14 bases left in between. CDR3 amino acids: CASSVGTRVNSPLHF. In DNA, the CDR3 is TGTGCCAGCAGTGTTGGGACAAGAGTTAATTCACCCCTCCACTTT.

This chain links TRBV15 with TRBJ2-3; TRBD1 is a possible D gene (6 bases). Per germline, CDR1 LNHNV and CDR2 YYDKDF (reference sequence). Trimming took off 3 bases at V and 5 bases at J, with 18 bases between the two ends. The CDR3 consists of 16 residues. This chain's CDR3 is CATSRLMAGAGDTQYF. In DNA form, the CDR3 reads TGTGCCACCAGCAGGCTAATGGCAGGGGCAGGAGATACGCAGTATTTT.

This clonotype was seen many times. The CDR3 DNA reads as TGTGCCAGCAGTGAATATTCCGGGCTAGCGTGGAATGAGCAGTTCTTC. Its translation: CASSEYSGLAWNEQFF. This chain links TRBV25-1 with TRBJ2-1; D is perhaps TRBD2 (6 bases). V was clipped by 0 bases and J by 7 bases, with 16 bases between them. CDR1 is MGHDK and CDR2 is SYGVNS in the germline V gene. The CDR3 consists of 16 residues.

The rearrangement links TRBV7-3 to TRBJ1-2, with D unclear. Trimming took off 5 bases at V and 2 bases at J, with 9 bases between the two ends. The CDR3 spans 13 residues. The germline gives CDR1 SGHTA, CDR2 FQGTGA. CDR3 sequence reads: CASSPGMNYGYTF. As DNA, the CDR3 is TGTGCCAGCAGCCCCGGCATGAACTATGGCTACACCTTC.

This clonotype was counted ten times or more. The rearrangement links TRBV7-9 to TRBJ1-6; 7 bases fit TRBD1. The CDR3 is 15 residues long. From germline, CDR1 is SEHNR and CDR2 FQNEAQ (reference sequence). Unmatched junction bases numbered 8, after V lost 5 bases and J lost 7 bases. This CDR3 reads CASSPRTGENSPLHF. In DNA, the CDR3 is TGTGCCAGCAGCCCCCGGACAGGCGAGAATTCACCCCTCCACTTT.